This T cell receptor (beta chain) originates from a study of shared clonotypes between healthy human individuals. Clones were read by immunoSEQ multiplex PCR, and TCRdb kept only the in-frame ones, dropping some. The sample carries 2 million to 2.5 million clones, 85% to 95% recorded once. Trimming took 5 bases from V and 3 from J, leaving 14 bases between them. The CDR3 consists of 14 residues. The V gene's germline CDR1 is SEHNR and CDR2 FQNEAQ (reference sequence). This receptor was taken from a man aged 18 to 35 in good health. Some clones in this sample may be carry-over from other donors' samples. The chain uses TRBV7-9 and TRBJ2-7; D ambiguous. Sequenced: naive CD4+ T cells from PBMCs. Stated subset: CD45RA+ positively selected. The DNA of the CDR3 is TGTGCCAGCAGCCCACAGAAGGGAAACTACGAGCAGTACTTC. Its translation is CASSPQKGNYEQYF.